Here is one T cell receptor beta chain with its context. The antigen remains undetermined. This entry is derived from a study of cytomegalovirus exposure and HLA in healthy donors. PCR amplification relied on 60 Vbeta primers (plus 13 Jbeta primers). Method: immunoSEQ multiplex PCR; TCRdb's copy keeps in-frame clones and lacks some. This repertoire shows fewer than 110,000 clones, around 73% found once; its top ten account for 7.8%. Study outcomes and limitations: The productive fraction for most TCR beta V segments was about 90% or about 30% in an earlier analysis.

This CDR3 is built from 14 residues. The V gene's germline CDR1 is SGHRS and CDR2 YFSETQ. The ends lost 6 bases at V and 4 bases at J; junction bases unmatched: 8. The material sequenced was PBMCs. The TCR was taken from a man aged 30-40 years in good health and CMV-seronegative. V usage is TRBV5-1 and J usage is TRBJ2-5; TRBD2 aligns across 8 bases. CDR3 nucleotides: TGCGCCAGCAAAAACCAGCGGGGGTCAGAGACCCAGTACTTC. This translates into CASKNQRGSETQYF.